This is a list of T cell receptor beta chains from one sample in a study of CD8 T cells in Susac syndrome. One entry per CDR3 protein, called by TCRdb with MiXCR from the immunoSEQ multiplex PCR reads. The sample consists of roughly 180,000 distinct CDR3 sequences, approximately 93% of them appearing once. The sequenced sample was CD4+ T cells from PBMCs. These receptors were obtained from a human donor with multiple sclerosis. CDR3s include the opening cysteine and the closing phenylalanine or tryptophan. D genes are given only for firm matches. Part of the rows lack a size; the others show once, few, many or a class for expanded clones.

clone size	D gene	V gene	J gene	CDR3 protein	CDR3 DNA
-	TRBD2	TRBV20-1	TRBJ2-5	CSAPGGSGGAQETQYF	TGCAGTGCCCCCGGGGGGAGCGGGGGGGCCCAAGAGACCCAGTACTTC
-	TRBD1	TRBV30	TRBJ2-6	CACMRQGAGANVLTF	TGTGCCTGCATGAGACAGGGTGCTGGGGCCAACGTCCTGACTTTC
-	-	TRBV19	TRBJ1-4	CASSMSSATNEKLFF	TGTGCCAGTAGTATGTCGTCGGCAACTAATGAAAAACTGTTTTTT
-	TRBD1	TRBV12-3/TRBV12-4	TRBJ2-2	CASSSQGDGELFF	TGTGCCAGCAGTAGCCAGGGGGACGGGGAGCTGTTTTTT
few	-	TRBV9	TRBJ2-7	CASSGTAPYEQYF	TGTGCCAGCAGCGGCACCGCTCCCTACGAGCAGTACTTC
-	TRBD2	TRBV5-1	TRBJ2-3	CASSLDPSGVTDTQYF	TGCGCCAGCAGCTTGGATCCTAGCGGGGTCACAGATACGCAGTATTTT
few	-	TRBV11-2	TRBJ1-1	CASSLEGGTEAFF	TGTGCCAGCAGCTTAGAGGGAGGAACTGAAGCTTTCTTT
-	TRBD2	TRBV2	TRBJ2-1	CASSGLANHNEQFF	TGTGCCAGCAGTGGACTAGCAAACCACAATGAGCAGTTCTTC
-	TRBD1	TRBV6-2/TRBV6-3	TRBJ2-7	CASSYSYRGTYEQYF	TGTGCCAGCAGTTACTCGTACAGGGGAACCTACGAGCAGTACTTC
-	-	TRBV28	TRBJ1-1	CASRQEYTEAFF	TGTGCCAGCAGACAGGAGTACACTGAAGCTTTCTTT
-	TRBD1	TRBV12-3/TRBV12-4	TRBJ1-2	CASNYRGDYGYTF	TGTGCCAGCAATTACAGGGGGGACTATGGCTACACCTTC
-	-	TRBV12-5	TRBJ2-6	CASGPNRAGANVLTF	TGTGCTAGTGGCCCGAACCGTGCTGGGGCCAACGTCCTGACTTTC
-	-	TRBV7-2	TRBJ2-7	CASSSSLYEQYF	TGTGCCAGCAGCTCATCACTCTACGAGCAGTACTTC
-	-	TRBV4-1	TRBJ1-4	CASSQRGLTNEKLFF	TGCGCCAGCAGCCAACGGGGGTTAACTAATGAAAAACTGTTTTTT
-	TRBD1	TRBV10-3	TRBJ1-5	CAISDGTGTIGQPQHF	TGTGCCATCAGTGACGGGACAGGAACAATTGGACAGCCCCAGCATTTT
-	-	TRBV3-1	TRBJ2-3	CASSPDSPGNTQYF	TGTGCCAGCTCCCCGGACAGCCCGGGGAATACGCAGTATTTT
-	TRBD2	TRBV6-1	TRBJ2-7	CASSEAGTSGIYEQYF	TGTGCCAGCAGCGAAGCCGGGACTAGCGGAATCTATGAGCAGTACTTC
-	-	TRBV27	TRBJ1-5	CASGATGAYNQPQHF	TGTGCCAGCGGGGCCACAGGAGCCTACAATCAGCCCCAGCATTTT
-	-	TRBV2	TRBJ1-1	CASSFGGRGTEAFF	TGTGCCAGCAGCTTTGGGGGGCGCGGGACTGAAGCTTTCTTT
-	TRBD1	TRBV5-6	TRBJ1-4	CASSLDRGFATNEKLFF	TGTGCCAGCAGCTTGGACAGGGGTTTCGCAACTAATGAAAAACTGTTTTTT
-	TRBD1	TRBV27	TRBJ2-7	CASSFRDRVHEQYF	TGTGCCAGCAGTTTCCGGGACAGGGTCCACGAGCAGTACTTC
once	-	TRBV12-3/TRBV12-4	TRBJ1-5	CASSLSGSFGTQISNQPQHF	TGTGCCAGCAGTTTAAGCGGTTCTTTCGGGACACAGATTAGCAATCAGCCCCAGCATTTT
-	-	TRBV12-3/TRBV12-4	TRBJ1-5	CASSLLGGNQPQHF	TGTGCCAGCAGTTTACTCGGCGGCAATCAGCCCCAGCATTTT
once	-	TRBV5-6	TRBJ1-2	CASSLFLGLSYGYTF	TGTGCCAGCAGCTTGTTTCTGGGATTGAGCTATGGCTACACCTTC
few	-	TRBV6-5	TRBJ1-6	CASSYFQGGNSPLHF	TGTGCCAGCAGTTACTTCCAGGGAGGCAATTCACCCCTCCACTTT
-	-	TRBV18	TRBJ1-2	CASSPATPNYGYTF	TGTGCCAGCTCACCAGCTACCCCTAACTATGGCTACACCTTC
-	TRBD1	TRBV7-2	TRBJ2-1	CASTWDRYNEQFF	TGTGCCAGCACCTGGGACAGATACAATGAGCAGTTCTTC
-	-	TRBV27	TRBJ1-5	CASSLGAVSNQPQHF	TGTGCCAGCAGTCTTGGGGCAGTTAGCAATCAGCCCCAGCATTTT
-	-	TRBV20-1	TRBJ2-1	CSATGLNSLSYNEQFF	TGCAGTGCAACTGGACTCAATAGTCTCTCGTACAATGAGCAGTTCTTC
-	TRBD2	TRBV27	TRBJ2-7	CASSSLAGALNYEQYF	TGTGCCAGCAGCTCCTTAGCGGGGGCCTTAAACTACGAGCAGTACTTC
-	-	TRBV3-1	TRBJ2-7	CASSQGDSTSYEQYF	TGTGCCAGCAGCCAAGGGGATAGTACCTCCTACGAGCAGTACTTC
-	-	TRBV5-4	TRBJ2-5	CASSLRVAGQETQYF	TGTGCCAGCAGCTTGAGGGTAGCGGGACAGGAGACCCAGTACTTC
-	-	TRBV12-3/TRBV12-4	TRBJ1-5	CASSFLSGDQPQHF	TGTGCCAGCAGTTTCCTCTCAGGGGATCAGCCCCAGCATTTT
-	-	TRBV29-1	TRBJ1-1	CSVVGVTEAFF	TGCAGCGTTGTGGGGGTGACTGAAGCTTTCTTT
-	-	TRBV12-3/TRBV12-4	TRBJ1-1	CASTLHGAEAFF	TGTGCCAGCACCCTGCACGGCGCTGAAGCTTTCTTT
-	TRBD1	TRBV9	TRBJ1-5	CASSLAGTAKQPQHF	TGTGCCAGCAGCCTTGCCGGGACAGCTAAACAGCCCCAGCATTTT
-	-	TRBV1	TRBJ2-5	CTSSSGLAEETQYF	TGCACCAGCAGCTCCGGACTAGCGGAAGAGACCCAGTACTTC
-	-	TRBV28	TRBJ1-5	CASTGGHLNQPQHF	TGTGCCAGCACTGGCGGACATCTCAATCAGCCCCAGCATTTT
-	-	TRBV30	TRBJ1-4	CAWSRSRNEKLFF	TGTGCCTGGAGTAGGAGCAGGAATGAAAAACTGTTTTTT
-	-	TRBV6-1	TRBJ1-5	CASRGGNQPQHF	TGTGCCAGCAGGGGTGGCAATCAGCCCCAGCATTTT
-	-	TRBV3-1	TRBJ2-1	CASSQPSSRQFF	TGTGCCAGCAGCCAACCCTCGTCGCGCCAGTTCTTC